The source of this T cell receptor beta chain is a study of long-term antiretroviral therapy in people with HIV. Whole-study context: It was about a decade after the earliest samples that the 2015 immediate-ART recommendation appeared. General study findings and limits: Clones that had undergone expansion before ART dominated the repertoire at all time points.

Turning to this clone: The antigen is not known.

Germline V lookup: CDR1 SGHRS, CDR2 YFSETQ. This CDR3 comprises 15 residues. V shed 6 bases and J 0 bases; nucleotides not matched to a gene: 5. immunoSEQ v3.0 was run at survey level. Sequencing targeted roughly 40,000-50,000 T-cell genomes per sample. Libraries were prepared by immunoSEQ multiplex PCR; TCRdb keeps only in-frame clonotypes and omits some of them. The data hold about 17,000 clones, with 75% to 85% observed a single time. The origin of this receptor is a middle-aged man with HIV. This chain joins TRBV5-1 and TRBJ2-2; TRBD1 aligns across 7 bases. The sequenced sample was unsorted PBMCs, obtained 0.3 years before starting antiretroviral therapy. The CDR3 nucleotides are TGCGCCAGCACCCGGGACAGCGCGAACACCGGGGAGCTGTTTTTT. This sequence encodes CASTRDSANTGELFF. Based on the CDR3 plus reference TRBV5-1 and TRBJ2-2, the full variable domain is KAGVTQTPRYLIKTRGQQVTLSCSPISGHRSVSWYQQTPGQGLQFLFEYFSETQRNKGNFPGRFSGRQFSNSRSEMNVSTLELGDSALYLCASTRDSANTGELFFGEGSRLTVL.